The clone carrying this T cell receptor beta chain has ten or more counts. Its antigen is currently unknown. Time point noted: patch test 1, 2 weeks after DPC sensitization. Stated treatment: therapeutic diphenylcyclopropenone sensitization with weekly scalp DPC. MiXCR, run by TCRdb on the RACE reads, gives a single entry per CDR3 protein. Among about 360,000 distinct CDR3 sequences listed, about 4.8% were seen once. V was cut by 9 bases and J by 6 bases, with 20 bases left in between. This CDR3 region has 14 residues. This sample is drawn from a study of human T cells and chemical hapten exposure. Whole-study findings and limits: No change in TCRs above 1 in 1000 frequency was produced by DPC sensitization.

This sequence originates from a woman aged 45-65 years with alopecia areata. Some clones in this sample may be carry-over from other donors' samples. The rearrangement joins TRBV12-3 or TRBV12-4 to TRBJ1-1; the D gene is possibly TRBD1 (6 bases). The sequencing here drew on whole blood, taken in connection with sensitization to the hapten diphenylcyclopropenone (DPC). CDR3 sequence (DNA): TGTGCCAGTCGCCACGACAGGTTCGGGTCTGAAGCTTTCTTT. Encoded protein: CASRHDRFGSEAFF.